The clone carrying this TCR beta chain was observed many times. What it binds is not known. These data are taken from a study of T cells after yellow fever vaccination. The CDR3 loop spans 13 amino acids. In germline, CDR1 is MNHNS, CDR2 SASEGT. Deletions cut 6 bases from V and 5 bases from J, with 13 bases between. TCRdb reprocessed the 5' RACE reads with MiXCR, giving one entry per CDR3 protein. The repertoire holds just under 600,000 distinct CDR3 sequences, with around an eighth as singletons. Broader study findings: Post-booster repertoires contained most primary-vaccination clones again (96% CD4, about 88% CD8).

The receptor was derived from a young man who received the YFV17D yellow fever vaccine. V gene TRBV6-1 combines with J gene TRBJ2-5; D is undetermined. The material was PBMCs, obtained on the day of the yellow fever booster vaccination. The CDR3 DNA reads TGTGCCAGCAGCGAATCCGTAGGGGAGACCCAGTACTTC. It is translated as CASSESVGETQYF.